The 21 T cell receptor beta chains presented below share a single source sample, sequenced in a study of blood T cell repertoires in COVID-19. The protocol was immunoSEQ multiplex PCR, while the TCRdb copy is restricted to in-frame clones and leaves out a portion. The sample consists of under 250,000 clones, 86% of them appearing once. The sample comprised peripheral blood. These receptors originate from a woman aged 55-70 years who had recovered from COVID-19.

The V call is TRBV5-4, the J call TRBJ1-2, with D perhaps TRBD1 (5 bases). The CDR3 is 15 residues long. Germline V gene data show CDR1 as SGHNT and CDR2 as YYREEE (reference sequence). The V end was cut by 0 bases, the J end by 4 bases, with 13 bases between. The CDR3, as DNA: TGTGCCAGCAGCTTGGGACATGGCGGGGCCTATGGCTACACCTTC. The encoded protein is CASSLGHGGAYGYTF.

The CDR3 bases are TGTGCCAGCGGCACTGAGCGGGGCGACTACAATGAGCAGTTCTTC. Its translation: CASGTERGDYNEQFF. V usage is TRBV13 and J usage is TRBJ2-1, with 7 nucleotides matching TRBD2. The germline V gene has CDR1 PRHDT and CDR2 FYEKMQ (reference sequence). Germline trimming cut 8 bases from V and 3 bases from J; bases unmatched to any gene: 10. The CDR3 length is 15 residues.

The chain couples TRBV5-1 to TRBJ2-5; D may be TRBD2 (6 bases). CDR1 is SGHRS and CDR2 is YFSETQ in the germline V gene. Trimming left V 8 bases short and J 2 bases short, with 22 bases between. The length of the CDR3 is 16 residues. This chain's CDR3 is CASKILPGVEQETQYF. The CDR3 DNA reads as TGCGCCAGTAAGATCTTACCGGGGGTGGAACAAGAGACCCAGTACTTC.

The chain has TRBV7-2 and TRBJ2-3; 12 bases are a match to TRBD2. Germline V gene data show CDR1 as SGHTA and CDR2 as FQGNSA. This CDR3 has 16 residues. The V and J ends lost 5 bases and 2 bases, in that order; junction bases with no gene match: 5. In DNA, the CDR3 is TGTGCCAGCAGCCAACGACTAGCGGGGGTCACAGATACGCAGTATTTT. It specifies CASSQRLAGVTDTQYF.

The chain has TRBV29-1 and TRBJ1-2; D possibly corresponds to TRBD1 (5 bases). Between the trimmed V and J ends, which lost 3 bases and 5 bases, there was a span of 13 bases. Germline CDR1 SQVTM, CDR2 ANQGSEA. The CDR3 has 13 amino acids. CDR3 bases: TGCAGCGTTGAGGGAGGAGGGGCTTATGGCTACACCTTC. Encoded protein: CSVEGGGAYGYTF.

CDR3 nucleotide sequence: TGCGCCAGCAGCCCGGGACAGCCCTATGGCTACACCTTC. It yields the protein CASSPGQPYGYTF. The chain combines TRBV4-1 with TRBJ1-2; 7 bases align to TRBD1. The CDR3 sequence is 13 residues long. CDR1 is MGHRA and CDR2 is YSYEKL in the germline V gene. V trimming: 4 bases; J trimming: 4 bases; junction bases outside the gene matches: 3.

The chain recombines TRBV27 with TRBJ1-2; 7 positions match TRBD1. Per the germline V gene, CDR1 is MNHEY and CDR2 is SMNVEV (reference sequence). The CDR3 is 14 residues long. V was pared by 6 bases and J by 6 bases, with 10 bases of the junction left unmatched. The chain's CDR3 is CASRNRGSRNGYTF. In nucleotides, the CDR3 is TGTGCCAGCAGGAACAGGGGATCCCGTAATGGCTACACCTTC.

The chain links TRBV2 to TRBJ2-1, with TRBD2 matching 9 bases. Per the germline V gene, CDR1 is SNHLY and CDR2 is FYNNEI. The CDR3 extends over 15 amino acids. V dropped 2 bases and J dropped 7; count of bases not matched to a gene: 6. CDR3 in amino acids: CASSEFASGANEQFF. The CDR3 nucleotides read TGTGCCAGCAGTGAATTCGCTAGCGGGGCAAATGAGCAGTTCTTC. Looking up the rest from reference TRBV2 and TRBJ2-1 gives the full variable domain: EPEVTQTPSHQVTQMGQEVILRCVPISNHLYFYWYRQILGQKVEFLVSFYNNEISEKSEIFDDQFSVERPDGSNFTLKIRSTKLEDSAMYFCASSEFASGANEQFFGPGTRLTVL.

The chain combines TRBV19 with TRBJ2-7, with 8 bases that match TRBD1. Trimming at V came to 1 base and at J to 4 bases, leaving 6 bases not matched to a gene. CDR1 is LNHDA and CDR2 is SQIVND in the germline V gene (reference sequence). This CDR3 contains 15 residues. The CDR3 here is CASSIVGQGAYEQYF. The CDR3 nucleotides are TGTGCCAGTAGTATAGTTGGACAGGGTGCGTACGAGCAGTACTTC.

This rearrangement joins TRBV28 to TRBJ2-3; a possible D gene is TRBD2 (6 bases). Trimming took off 5 bases at V and 3 bases at J, with 15 bases between the two ends. The CDR3 spans 15 residues. Germline V gives CDR1 MDHEN, CDR2 SYDVKM. DNA of the CDR3: TGTGCCAGCAGTCCCCTAGGGCGGGAAACAGATACGCAGTATTTT. It yields the protein CASSPLGRETDTQYF.

The CDR3 DNA follows: TGTGCCAGCAGCAGGACAGGGGGCCGGGCTGAAGCTTTCTTT. As protein: CASSRTGGRAEAFF. The J gene is TRBJ1-1, the V gene TRBV6-5; 11 bases line up with TRBD1. From germline, CDR1 is MNHEY and CDR2 SVGAGI. The CDR3 runs 14 residues. The junction had 6 bases not matched to a gene; V was cut back by 6 bases and J by 6 bases.

This clone came up once. The chain joins TRBV28 to TRBJ1-4; 8 bases fit TRBD1. Germline lookup yields CDR1 MDHEN and CDR2 SYDVKM. The junction had 6 bases not matched to a gene; V was cut back by 6 bases and J by 6 bases. The CDR3 runs 14 residues. DNA of the CDR3: TGTGCCAGCAGCCCCGGGACAGGAGATGAAAAACTGTTTTTT. The encoded protein is CASSPGTGDEKLFF.

The table lists this clone with a few counts. The rearrangement links TRBV4-2 to TRBJ1-2; D remains ambiguous. Deletions cut 1 base from V and 2 bases from J, with 11 bases between. Germline V CDR1 and CDR2: LGHNA, YNFKEQ. This CDR3 has 15 amino acids. CDR3 sequence: CASSQAVGRNYGYTF. The CDR3 DNA sequence: TGTGCCAGCAGCCAAGCCGTGGGGAGAAACTATGGCTACACCTTC.

This chain connects TRBV7-2 to TRBJ2-7; D possibly corresponds to TRBD2 (5 bases). The V and J ends lost 1 base and 9 bases respectively, with 19 bases between them. CDR3 size: 15 residues. Germline CDR1 and CDR2: SGHTA and FQGNSA. CDR3 DNA: TGTGCCAGCAGCTTAGATTTCGGACTTACCACGCGGCAGTACTTC. It is translated as CASSLDFGLTTRQYF.

This chain joins TRBV7-2 and TRBJ2-5; possibly TRBD2 for D (6 bases). This CDR3 spans 16 amino acids. The ends were cut back, 1 base at V and 4 bases at J, with 16 bases in the middle. Germline CDR1 reads SGHTA; CDR2 reads FQGNSA. The CDR3 bases are TGTGCCAGCAGCTTAGACCTGGGAGGCGTAGGAGAGACCCAGTACTTC. This gives the protein CASSLDLGGVGETQYF.

This chain connects TRBV25-1 to TRBJ2-1, with a tentative D call TRBD2 (5 bases). Germline V gives CDR1 MGHDK, CDR2 SYGVNS. CDR3 size: 14 residues. Trimming removed 10 bases at V and 2 bases at J, with 15 bases between. This CDR3 reads CATRGQVTYNEQFF. The CDR3 bases are TGTGCCACCCGCGGGCAGGTAACCTACAATGAGCAGTTCTTC.

The chain employs TRBV13 and TRBJ1-2; possible D gene TRBD1, 6 bases. V was pared by 4 bases and J by 11 bases, with 14 bases between. Germline CDR1 reads PRHDT; CDR2 reads FYEKMQ (reference sequence). The CDR3 has 12 residues. The chain's CDR3 is CASSSRDIRYTF. Here the CDR3 DNA reads TGTGCCAGCAGCTCCCGGGACATTCGGTACACCTTC.

This clone was counted once. The chain has TRBV5-4 and TRBJ2-5; 15 nucleotides agree with TRBD2. V dropped 3 bases and J dropped 5; count of bases not matched to a gene: 11. CDR1 and CDR2 (germline): SGHNT, YYREEE (reference sequence). The CDR3 has 18 residues. In DNA, the CDR3 is TGTGCCAGCAGCTCCTCGGGACTAGCGGGGGGCTGGAGGGAGACCCAGTACTTC. It yields the protein CASSSSGLAGGWRETQYF. The variable domain in full, completed from reference TRBV5-4 and TRBJ2-5, reads ETGVTQSPTHLIKTRGQQVTLRCSSQSGHNTVSWYQQALGQGPQFIFQYYREEENGRGNFPPRFSGLQFPNYSSELNVNALELDDSALYLCASSSSGLAGGWRETQYFGPGTRLLVL.

The chain carries TRBV18 and TRBJ1-1; 8 positions agree with TRBD1. Germline CDR1 KGHSH, CDR2 LQKENI. Unmatched junction bases numbered 9, after V lost 3 bases and J lost 0 bases. This CDR3 is built from 17 residues. This CDR3 reads CASSPSVGQGVNTEAFF. CDR3 nucleotides: TGTGCCAGCTCACCCAGCGTAGGACAGGGTGTGAACACTGAAGCTTTCTTT.

The chain carries TRBV5-5 and TRBJ1-4; D is undetermined. V lost 0 bases and J lost 3, with 6 bases in between. This CDR3 has 14 amino acids. Germline V gene data show CDR1 as SGHKS and CDR2 as YYEKEE (reference sequence). This CDR3 is CASSLGHPNEKLFF. The CDR3 DNA follows: TGTGCCAGCAGCTTGGGACACCCTAATGAAAAACTGTTTTTT.

In this sample, this clone turned up once. This chain links TRBV7-8 with TRBJ2-2, with TRBD1 identical over 7 bases. This CDR3 is built from 18 residues. V was clipped by 5 bases and J by 4 bases; unmatched bases: 16. The germline CDR1 and CDR2 sequences are SGHVS and FQNEAQ. CDR3 nucleotides: TGTGCCAGCAGCCTCCGGGACCGGGACAGAGACCTCACCGGGGAGCTGTTTTTT. Amino acids: CASSLRDRDRDLTGELFF.